These 16 T cell receptor beta chains were all obtained from the same sample, sequenced in a study of blood T cell repertoires in COVID-19. The data were produced by immunoSEQ multiplex PCR, yet TCRdb's version contains in-frame clones alone and is incomplete. The data hold some 100,000 clones, with over 75% observed a single time. Material: peripheral blood. The receptor source for this set is a human donor in a cohort sampled during active COVID-19.

The V gene is TRBV19, the J gene TRBJ2-4; 8 bases map to TRBD1. Germline assignment: CDR1 LNHDA and CDR2 SQIVND (reference sequence). The CDR3 extends over 15 amino acids. V shed 7 bases, J shed 8 bases, and the junction held 13 bases outside the gene matches. The CDR3 DNA follows: TGTGCCAGTATTAAGTCACCCGGACAGGGTTACATTCAGTACTTC. Its translation: CASIKSPGQGYIQYF.

The chain employs TRBV30 and TRBJ1-6; TRBD1 matches at 7 bases. The length of the CDR3 is 14 residues. V was clipped by 4 bases and J by 2 bases; unmatched bases: 2. CDR1 and CDR2 from the germline V gene are GTSNPN and SVGIG (reference sequence). This chain's CDR3 is CAWNQGAYNSPLHF. In DNA, the CDR3 is TGTGCCTGGAACCAGGGGGCCTATAATTCACCCCTCCACTTT.

The chain has TRBV18 and TRBJ2-1; weak D call: TRBD2 (5 bases). The CDR3 has 13 amino acids. V lost 2 bases and J lost 5, with 7 bases in between. Germline V gene lookup returns CDR1 KGHSH and CDR2 LQKENI. The CDR3 here is CASSPRLNNEQFF. The CDR3 DNA follows: TGTGCCAGCTCACCAAGACTAAACAATGAGCAGTTCTTC.

The V gene is TRBV6-5, the J gene TRBJ1-2; 9 bases are a match to TRBD1. The CDR3 totals 15 residues. In germline, CDR1 is MNHEY, CDR2 SVGAGI. V trimming: 6 bases; J trimming: 2 bases; junction bases outside the gene matches: 7. CDR3: CASRTDRGRNYGYTF. In DNA, the CDR3 is TGTGCCAGCAGAACCGACAGGGGGAGAAACTATGGCTACACCTTC.

This chain joins TRBV21-1 and TRBJ2-5; no DNA check was done on the table's D call, TRBD2. TRBV21-1 is given as a pseudogene. This CDR3 spans 13 amino acids. As DNA, the CDR3 is TGTGCCAAAAAGAAACCGCGTAAAGAGACCCAGTACTTC. Translated, it gives CAKKKPRKETQYF.

J is TRBJ2-7 and V is TRBV18; D may be TRBD1 (6 bases). The CDR3 loop spans 15 amino acids. Trimming removed 0 bases at V and 3 bases at J, with 12 bases between. Per the germline V gene, CDR1 is KGHSH and CDR2 is LQKENI. CDR3 amino acids: CASSPPIGQFYEQYF. The CDR3 nucleotides read TGTGCCAGCTCACCACCCATAGGACAGTTCTACGAGCAGTACTTC.

The chain employs TRBV28 and TRBJ1-3; D may be TRBD1 (6 bases). This CDR3 has 14 amino acids. The V gene lost 2 bases and the J gene lost 8 bases, with 13 bases spanning the gap. CDR1 is MDHEN, CDR2 SYDVKM, per germline. Here the CDR3 reads CASSLRGLSYTIYF. Written as DNA, the CDR3 is TGTGCCAGCAGTTTAAGGGGGTTGAGTTACACCATATATTTT.

The chain employs TRBV5-1 and TRBJ1-6; 7 bases agree with TRBD1. CDR1 and CDR2 from the germline V gene are SGHRS and YFSETQ. This CDR3 region has 14 residues. The J segment lost 7 bases and the V segment lost 1 base, leaving 2 bases of the junction unmatched. CDR3 nucleotide sequence: TGCGCCAGCAGCTTGCTACAGGGGAATTCACCCCTCCACTTT. This codes for CASSLLQGNSPLHF.

This chain joins TRBV7-9 and TRBJ2-5; 8 nucleotides agree with TRBD1. The junction had 9 bases not matched to a gene; V was cut back by 4 bases and J by 5 bases. This CDR3 is 15 amino acids long. Germline lookup yields CDR1 SEHNR and CDR2 FQNEAQ (reference sequence). The DNA of the CDR3 is TGTGCCAGCAGCTCTCAGGCAGGGGGCACGGAGACCCAGTACTTC. It specifies CASSSQAGGTETQYF.

The chain joins TRBV11-2 to TRBJ2-1; D perhaps matches TRBD1 (6 bases). Trimming cost V 5 bases and J 3 bases, with 11 bases left between them. Germline V gene lookup returns CDR1 SGHAT and CDR2 FQNNGV. This CDR3 spans 14 amino acids. CDR3 loop: CASSPRGNYNEQFF. The CDR3 coding sequence is TGTGCCAGCAGCCCCAGGGGTAACTACAATGAGCAGTTCTTC.

J is TRBJ2-1 and V is TRBV27, with 7 nucleotides matching TRBD2. The CDR3 spans 14 residues. With 6 bases clipped from V and 8 bases from J, the junction kept 10 bases outside the gene matches. Germline V lookup: CDR1 MNHEY, CDR2 SMNVEV (reference sequence). DNA of the CDR3: TGTGCCAGCAGCCGGCGACTAGCCAGCGATGAGCAGTTCTTC. This gives the protein CASSRRLASDEQFF.

This clone was seen only once. V gene TRBV9 combines with J gene TRBJ1-1; 7 bases align to TRBD1. CDR1 is SGDLS and CDR2 is YYNGEE in the germline V gene. The trim removed 4 bases at V and 5 bases at J, leaving 8 bases unmatched. This CDR3 has 14 residues. This CDR3 is CASSLRQGRTEAFF. CDR3 coding DNA: TGTGCCAGCAGCCTACGACAGGGTAGGACTGAAGCTTTCTTT.

The chain links TRBV19 to TRBJ2-3, with D perhaps matching TRBD1 (5 bases). This CDR3 region has 13 residues. CDR1 is LNHDA and CDR2 is SQIVND in the germline V gene (reference sequence). The V end was cut by 5 bases, the J end by 5 bases, with 11 bases between. The CDR3 reads CASSARQLDTQYF. In DNA, the CDR3 is TGTGCCAGTAGTGCACGACAGCTAGATACGCAGTATTTT.

The rearrangement uses TRBV4-1 and TRBJ1-2; 7 nucleotides match TRBD1. Germline CDR1 and CDR2: MGHRA and YSYEKL. The CDR3 loop spans 15 amino acids. The V segment lost 0 bases and the J segment 4 bases; nucleotides outside the gene matches: 5. Here the CDR3 DNA reads TGCGCCAGCAGCCAAGAACATACAGGGGCCTATGGCTACACCTTC. This gives the protein CASSQEHTGAYGYTF.

The chain is built from TRBV30 and TRBJ1-2, with D maybe TRBD1 (5 bases). The germline V and J ends were trimmed by 3 bases and 3 bases, with 8 bases remaining between them. Germline-derived CDR1 and CDR2 are GTSNPN and SVGIG (reference sequence). CDR3 size: 12 residues. The CDR3 sequence: CAWRTADYGYTF. CDR3 DNA: TGTGCCTGGAGGACAGCTGACTATGGCTACACCTTC. Together with reference TRBV30 and TRBJ1-2, the CDR3 gives the full variable domain: SQTIHQWPATLVQPVGSPLSLECTVEGTSNPNLYWYRQAAGRGLQLLFYSVGIGQISSEVPQNLSASRPQDRQFILSSKKLLLSDSGFYLCAWRTADYGYTFGSGTRLTVV.

The chain links TRBV19 to TRBJ1-1, with 8 bases aligning to TRBD1. Germline V gives CDR1 LNHDA, CDR2 SQIVND (reference sequence). J was trimmed by 1 base and V by 4 bases; bases with no gene match: 5. The CDR3 is 15 amino acids. CDR3 loop: CASSTTDRANTEAFF. The CDR3 nucleotides read TGTGCCAGTAGTACGACGGACAGGGCGAACACTGAAGCTTTCTTT.